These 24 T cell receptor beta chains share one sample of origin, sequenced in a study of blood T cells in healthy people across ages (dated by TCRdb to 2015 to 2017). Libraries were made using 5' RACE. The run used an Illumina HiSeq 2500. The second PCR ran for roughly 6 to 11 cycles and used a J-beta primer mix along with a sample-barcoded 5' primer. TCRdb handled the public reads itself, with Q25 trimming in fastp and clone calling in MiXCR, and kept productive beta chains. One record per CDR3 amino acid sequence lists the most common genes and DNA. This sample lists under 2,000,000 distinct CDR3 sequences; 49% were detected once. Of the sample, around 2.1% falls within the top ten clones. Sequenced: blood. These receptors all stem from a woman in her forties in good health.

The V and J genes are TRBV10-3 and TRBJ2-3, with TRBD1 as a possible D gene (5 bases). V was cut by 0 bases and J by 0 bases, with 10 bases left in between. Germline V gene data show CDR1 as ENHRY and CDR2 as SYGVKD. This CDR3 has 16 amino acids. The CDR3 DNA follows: TGTGCCATCAGTGAGTCGCCGGCAGGGAGCACAGATACGCAGTATTTT. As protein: CAISESPAGSTDTQYF.

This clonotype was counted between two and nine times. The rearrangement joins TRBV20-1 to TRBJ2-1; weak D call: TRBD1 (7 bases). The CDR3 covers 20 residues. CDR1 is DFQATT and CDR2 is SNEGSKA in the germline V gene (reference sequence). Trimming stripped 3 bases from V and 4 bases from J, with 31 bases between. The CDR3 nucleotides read TGCAGTGCTAGGGGCCAGGGGGAGGCGAAAACCGATCTAAAGTACAATGAGCAGTTCTTC. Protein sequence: CSARGQGEAKTDLKYNEQFF.

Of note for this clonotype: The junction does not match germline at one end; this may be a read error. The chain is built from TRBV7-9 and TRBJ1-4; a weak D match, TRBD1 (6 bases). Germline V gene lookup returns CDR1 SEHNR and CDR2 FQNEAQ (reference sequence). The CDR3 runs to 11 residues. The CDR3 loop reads CSSSTQGRLFF. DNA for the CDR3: TGTTCCAGCAGCACACAGGGTAGACTGTTTTTT.

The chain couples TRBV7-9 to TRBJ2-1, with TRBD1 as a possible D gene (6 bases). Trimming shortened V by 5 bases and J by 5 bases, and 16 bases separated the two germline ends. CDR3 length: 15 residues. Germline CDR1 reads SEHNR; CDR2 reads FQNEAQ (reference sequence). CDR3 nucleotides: TGTGCCAGCAGCCTCGACAGGTTTACGCACAATGAGCAGTTCTTC. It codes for CASSLDRFTHNEQFF.

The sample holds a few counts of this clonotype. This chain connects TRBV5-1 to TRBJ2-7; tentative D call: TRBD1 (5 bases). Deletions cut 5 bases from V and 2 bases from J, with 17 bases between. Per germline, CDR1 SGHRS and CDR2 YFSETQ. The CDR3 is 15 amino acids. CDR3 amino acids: CASSGSSGNTYEQYF. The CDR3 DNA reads TGCGCCAGCAGTGGGTCATCAGGGAATACCTACGAGCAGTACTTC.

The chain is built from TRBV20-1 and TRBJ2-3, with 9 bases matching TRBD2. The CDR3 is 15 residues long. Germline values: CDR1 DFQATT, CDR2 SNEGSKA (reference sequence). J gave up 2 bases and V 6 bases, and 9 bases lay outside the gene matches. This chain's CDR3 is CSANSGGVHTDTQYF. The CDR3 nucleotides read TGCAGTGCAAATAGCGGGGGAGTACACACAGATACGCAGTATTTT.

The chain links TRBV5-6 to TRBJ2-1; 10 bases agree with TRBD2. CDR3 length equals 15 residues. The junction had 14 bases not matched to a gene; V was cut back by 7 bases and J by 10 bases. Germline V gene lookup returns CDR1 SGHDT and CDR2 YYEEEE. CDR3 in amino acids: CASSLAGAPVYEQFF. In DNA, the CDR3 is TGTGCCAGCTCCCTAGCGGGGGCACCCGTCTACGAGCAGTTCTTC.

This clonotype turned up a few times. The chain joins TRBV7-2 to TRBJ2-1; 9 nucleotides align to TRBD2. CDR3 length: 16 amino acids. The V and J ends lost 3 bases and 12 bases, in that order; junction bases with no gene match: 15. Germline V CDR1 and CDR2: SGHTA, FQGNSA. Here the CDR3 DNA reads TGTGCCAGCAGCTTCCTTAGCGGGGGCCCCGGCCTGGGGCAGTTCTTC. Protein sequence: CASSFLSGGPGLGQFF. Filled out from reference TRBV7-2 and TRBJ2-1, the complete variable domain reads GAGVSQSPSNKVTEKGKDVELRCDPISGHTALYWYRQSLGQGLEFLIYFQGNSAPDKSGLPSDRFSAERTGGSVSTLTIQRTQQEDSAVYLCASSFLSGGPGLGQFFGPGTRLTVL.

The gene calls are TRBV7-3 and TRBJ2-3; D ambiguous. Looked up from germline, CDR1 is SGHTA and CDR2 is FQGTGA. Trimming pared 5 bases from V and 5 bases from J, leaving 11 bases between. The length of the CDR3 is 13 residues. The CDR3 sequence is CASSRLHGDTQYF. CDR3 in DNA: TGTGCCAGCAGCCGCCTTCACGGAGATACGCAGTATTTT.

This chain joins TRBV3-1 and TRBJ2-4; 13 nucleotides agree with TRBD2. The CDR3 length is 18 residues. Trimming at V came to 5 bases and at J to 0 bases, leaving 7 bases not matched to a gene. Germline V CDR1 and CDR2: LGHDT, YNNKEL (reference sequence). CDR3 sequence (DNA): TGTGCCAGCAGCTTTACTAGCGGGGGGGCTTCAGCCAAAAACATTCAGTACTTC. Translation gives CASSFTSGGASAKNIQYF.

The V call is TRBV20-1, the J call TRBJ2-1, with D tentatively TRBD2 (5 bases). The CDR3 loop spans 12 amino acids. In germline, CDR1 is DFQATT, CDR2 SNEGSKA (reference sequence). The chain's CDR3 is CRAPGSYNEQFF. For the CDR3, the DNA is TGCAGGGCGCCGGGATCCTACAATGAGCAGTTCTTC.

The CDR3 protein is CASSLSPAADTQYF. The CDR3 DNA sequence: TGCGCCAGCAGCTTATCCCCGGCCGCGGATACGCAGTATTTT. This chain links TRBV5-1 with TRBJ2-3; D unclear. V lost 2 bases to trimming and J lost 6 bases, with 13 bases between them. The germline V gene has CDR1 SGHRS and CDR2 YFSETQ. CDR3 size: 14 residues.

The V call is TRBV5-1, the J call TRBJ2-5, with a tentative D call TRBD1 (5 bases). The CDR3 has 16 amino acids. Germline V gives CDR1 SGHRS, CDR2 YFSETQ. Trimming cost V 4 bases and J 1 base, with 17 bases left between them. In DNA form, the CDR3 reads TGCGCCAGCAGCAAAGGACCCAGGGTTATCCAAGAGACCCAGTACTTC. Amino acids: CASSKGPRVIQETQYF.

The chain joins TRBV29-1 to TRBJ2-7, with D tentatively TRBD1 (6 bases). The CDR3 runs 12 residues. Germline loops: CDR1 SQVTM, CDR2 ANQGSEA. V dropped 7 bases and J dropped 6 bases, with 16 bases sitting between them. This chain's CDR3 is CSASDSSCEQYF. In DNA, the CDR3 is TGCAGCGCCTCGGACAGTAGCTGCGAGCAGTACTTC.

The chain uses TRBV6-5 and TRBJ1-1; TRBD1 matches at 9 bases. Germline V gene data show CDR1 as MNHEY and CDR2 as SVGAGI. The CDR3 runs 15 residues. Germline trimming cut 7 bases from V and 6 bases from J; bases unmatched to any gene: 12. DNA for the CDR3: TGTGCCAGCAACCCGAGGACAGGGGATCGCCCTGAAGCTTTCTTT. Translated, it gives CASNPRTGDRPEAFF.

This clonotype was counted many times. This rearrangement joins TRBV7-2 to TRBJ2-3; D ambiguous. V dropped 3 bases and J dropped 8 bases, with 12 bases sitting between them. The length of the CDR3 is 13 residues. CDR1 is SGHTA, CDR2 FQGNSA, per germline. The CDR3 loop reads CASSFAGSATQYF. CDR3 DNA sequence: TGTGCCAGCAGCTTCGCAGGATCGGCTACGCAGTATTTT.

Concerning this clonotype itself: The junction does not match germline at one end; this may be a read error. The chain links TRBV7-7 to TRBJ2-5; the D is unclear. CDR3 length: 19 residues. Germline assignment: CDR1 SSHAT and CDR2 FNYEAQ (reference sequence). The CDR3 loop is CASSLVHGVGYRLAGTQYF. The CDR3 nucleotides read TGTGCTAGCAGCTTAGTTCATGGAGTAGGATACAGATTAGCAGGGACCCAGTACTTC.

CDR3 amino acids: CASRSLVQETQYF. Here the CDR3 DNA reads TGTGCCAGCAGGTCACTAGTTCAAGAGACCCAGTACTTC. The J gene is TRBJ2-5, the V gene TRBV7-2, with a tentative D call TRBD2 (5 bases). CDR3 length: 13 residues. V gave up 6 bases and J gave up 2 bases, with 10 bases separating them. Germline V CDR1 and CDR2: SGHTA, FQGNSA.

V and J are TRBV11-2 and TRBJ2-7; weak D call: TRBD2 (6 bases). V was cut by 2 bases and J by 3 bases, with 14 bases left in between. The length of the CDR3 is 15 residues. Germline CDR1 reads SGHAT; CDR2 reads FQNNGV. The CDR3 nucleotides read TGTGCCAGCAGCTTATCCGGGACTGTTAACTACGAGCAGTACTTC. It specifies CASSLSGTVNYEQYF.

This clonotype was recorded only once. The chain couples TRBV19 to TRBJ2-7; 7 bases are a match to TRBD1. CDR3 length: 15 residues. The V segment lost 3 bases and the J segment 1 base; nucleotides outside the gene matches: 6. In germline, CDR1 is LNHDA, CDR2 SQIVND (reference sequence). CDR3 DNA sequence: TGTGCCAGTAGTATTCCCGGGACAGCTTCCTACGAGCAGTACTTC. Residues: CASSIPGTASYEQYF.

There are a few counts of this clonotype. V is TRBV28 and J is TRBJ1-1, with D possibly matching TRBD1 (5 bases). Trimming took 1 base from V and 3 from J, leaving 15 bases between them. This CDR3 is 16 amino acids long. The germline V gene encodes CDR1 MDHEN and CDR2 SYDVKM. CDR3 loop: CASSLSGLGAYTEAFF. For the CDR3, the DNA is TGTGCCAGCAGTTTATCAGGTCTAGGGGCCTACACTGAAGCTTTCTTT.

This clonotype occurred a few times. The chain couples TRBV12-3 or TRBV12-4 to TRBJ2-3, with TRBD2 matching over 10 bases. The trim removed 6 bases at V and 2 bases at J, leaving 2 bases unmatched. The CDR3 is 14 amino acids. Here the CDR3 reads CASRLAGPTDTQYF. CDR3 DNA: TGTGCCAGCAGACTAGCGGGGCCCACAGATACGCAGTATTTT.

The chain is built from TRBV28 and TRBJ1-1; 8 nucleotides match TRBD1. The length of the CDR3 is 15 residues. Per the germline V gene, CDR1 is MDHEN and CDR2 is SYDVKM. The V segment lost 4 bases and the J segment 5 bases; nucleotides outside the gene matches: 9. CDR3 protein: CASSSPQGAETEAFF. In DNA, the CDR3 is TGTGCCAGCAGTTCCCCTCAGGGGGCAGAAACTGAAGCTTTCTTT.

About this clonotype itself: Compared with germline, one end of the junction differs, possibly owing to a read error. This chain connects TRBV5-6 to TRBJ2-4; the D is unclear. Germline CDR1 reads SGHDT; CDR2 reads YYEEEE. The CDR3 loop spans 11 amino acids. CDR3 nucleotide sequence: TGTGCCGGCAGCTTACAAGAGATCCAGTACTTC. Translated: CAGSLQEIQYF.